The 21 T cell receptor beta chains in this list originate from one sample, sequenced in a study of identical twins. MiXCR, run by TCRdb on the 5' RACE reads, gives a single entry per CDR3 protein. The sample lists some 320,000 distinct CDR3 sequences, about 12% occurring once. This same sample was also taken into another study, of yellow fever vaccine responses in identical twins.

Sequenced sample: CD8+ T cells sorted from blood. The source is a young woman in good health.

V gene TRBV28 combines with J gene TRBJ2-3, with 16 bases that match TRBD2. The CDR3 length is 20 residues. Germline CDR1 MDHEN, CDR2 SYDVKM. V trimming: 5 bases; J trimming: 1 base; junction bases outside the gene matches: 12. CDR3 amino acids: CASSPPFGTSGRAGTDTQYF. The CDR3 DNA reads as TGTGCCAGCAGTCCCCCGTTTGGGACTAGCGGGAGGGCTGGCACAGATACGCAGTATTTT.

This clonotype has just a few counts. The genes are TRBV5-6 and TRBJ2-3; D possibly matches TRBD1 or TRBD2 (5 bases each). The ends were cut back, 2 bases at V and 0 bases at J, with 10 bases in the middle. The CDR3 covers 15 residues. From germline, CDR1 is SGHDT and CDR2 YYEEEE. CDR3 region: CASSFGTGSTDTQYF. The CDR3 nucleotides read TGTGCCAGCAGCTTCGGGACCGGGAGCACAGATACGCAGTATTTT.

In nucleotides, the CDR3 is TGTGCCAGCAGTTACGACCAGCGGGAGGCCCGGGGTGGGTACAATGAGCAGTTCTTC. Translation gives CASSYDQREARGGYNEQFF. The rearrangement links TRBV6-5 to TRBJ2-1; 9 nucleotides line up with TRBD2. Germline V gene sequence: CDR1 MNHEY, CDR2 SVGAGI. This CDR3 is built from 19 residues. Trimming cost V 2 bases and J 4 bases; bases outside gene matches: 15.

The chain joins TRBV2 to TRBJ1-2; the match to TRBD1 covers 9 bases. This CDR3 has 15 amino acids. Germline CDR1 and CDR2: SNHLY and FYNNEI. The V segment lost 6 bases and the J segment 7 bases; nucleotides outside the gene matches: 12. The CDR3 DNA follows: TGTGCCAGCAGAGAAACCGGACAGGGGAATGTTGGCTACACCTTC. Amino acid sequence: CASRETGQGNVGYTF.

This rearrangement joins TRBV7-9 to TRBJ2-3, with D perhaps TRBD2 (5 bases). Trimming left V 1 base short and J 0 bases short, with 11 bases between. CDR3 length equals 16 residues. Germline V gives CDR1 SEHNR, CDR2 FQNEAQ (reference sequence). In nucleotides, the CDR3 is TGTGCCAGCAGCTTAGTGATTAGCGCAAGCACAGATACGCAGTATTTT. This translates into CASSLVISASTDTQYF.

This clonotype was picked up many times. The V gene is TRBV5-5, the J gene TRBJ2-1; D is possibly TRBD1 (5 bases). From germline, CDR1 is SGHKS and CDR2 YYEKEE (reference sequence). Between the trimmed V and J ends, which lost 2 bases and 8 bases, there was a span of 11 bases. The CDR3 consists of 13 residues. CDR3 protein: CASSLRQIYEQFF. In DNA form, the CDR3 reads TGTGCCAGCAGCTTAAGACAGATATATGAGCAGTTCTTC.

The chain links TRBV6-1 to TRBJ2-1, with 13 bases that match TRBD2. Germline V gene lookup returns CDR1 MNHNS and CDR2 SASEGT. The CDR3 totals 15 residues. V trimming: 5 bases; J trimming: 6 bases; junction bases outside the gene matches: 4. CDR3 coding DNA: TGTGCCAGCAGTACGGGACTAGCGGGAACCAATGAGCAGTTCTTC. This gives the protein CASSTGLAGTNEQFF.

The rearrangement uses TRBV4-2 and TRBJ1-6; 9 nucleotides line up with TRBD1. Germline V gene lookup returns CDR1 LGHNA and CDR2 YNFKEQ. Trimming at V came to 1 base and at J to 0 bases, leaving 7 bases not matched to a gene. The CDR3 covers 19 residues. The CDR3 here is CASSQGTGVVLSYNSPLHF. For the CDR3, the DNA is TGTGCCAGCAGCCAAGGGACAGGGGTAGTTCTCTCCTATAATTCACCCCTCCACTTT.

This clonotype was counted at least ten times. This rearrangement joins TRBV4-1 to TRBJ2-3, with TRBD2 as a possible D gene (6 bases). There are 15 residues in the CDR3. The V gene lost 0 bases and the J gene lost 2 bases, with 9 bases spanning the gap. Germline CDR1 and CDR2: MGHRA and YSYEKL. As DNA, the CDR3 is TGCGCCAGCAGCCAAGAGGCGGGATCCACAGATACGCAGTATTTT. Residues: CASSQEAGSTDTQYF.

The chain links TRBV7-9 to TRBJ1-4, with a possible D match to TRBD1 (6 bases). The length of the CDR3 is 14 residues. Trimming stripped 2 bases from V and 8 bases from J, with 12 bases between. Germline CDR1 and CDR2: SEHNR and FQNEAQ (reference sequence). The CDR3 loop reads CASSLMGAEEKLFF. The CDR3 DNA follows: TGTGCCAGCAGCTTAATGGGGGCAGAAGAAAAACTGTTTTTT.

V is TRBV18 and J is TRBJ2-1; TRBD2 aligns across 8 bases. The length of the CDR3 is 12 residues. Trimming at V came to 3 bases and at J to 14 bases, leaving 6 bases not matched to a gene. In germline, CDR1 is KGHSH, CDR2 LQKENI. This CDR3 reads CASSPQREFKFF. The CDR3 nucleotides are TGTGCCAGCTCACCCCAGCGGGAGTTCAAGTTCTTC.

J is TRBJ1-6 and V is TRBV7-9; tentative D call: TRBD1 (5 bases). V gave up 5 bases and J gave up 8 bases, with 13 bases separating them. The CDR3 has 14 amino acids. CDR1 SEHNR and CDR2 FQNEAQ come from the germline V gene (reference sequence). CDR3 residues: CASSTLRDHSPLHF. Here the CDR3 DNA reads TGTGCCAGCAGCACGCTTAGGGACCATTCACCCCTCCACTTT. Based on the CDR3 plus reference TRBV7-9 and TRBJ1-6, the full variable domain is DTGVSQNPRHKITKRGQNVTFRCDPISEHNRLYWYRQTLGQGPEFLTYFQNEAQLEKSRLLSDRFSAERPKGSFSTLEIQRTEQGDSAMYLCASSTLRDHSPLHFGNGTRLTVT.

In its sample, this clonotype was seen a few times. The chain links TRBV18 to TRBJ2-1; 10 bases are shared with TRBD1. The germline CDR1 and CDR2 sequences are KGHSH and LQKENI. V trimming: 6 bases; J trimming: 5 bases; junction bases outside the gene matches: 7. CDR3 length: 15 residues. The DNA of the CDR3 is TGTGCCAGCTCCCTACGGACAGGGGGGCACAATGAGCAGTTCTTC. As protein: CASSLRTGGHNEQFF.

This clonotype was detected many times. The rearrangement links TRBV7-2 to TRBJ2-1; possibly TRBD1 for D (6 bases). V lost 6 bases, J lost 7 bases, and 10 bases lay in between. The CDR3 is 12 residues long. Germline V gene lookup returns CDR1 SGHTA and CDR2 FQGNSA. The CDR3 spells CASSYTGNEQFF. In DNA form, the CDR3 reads TGTGCCAGCAGTTATACAGGGAATGAGCAGTTCTTC. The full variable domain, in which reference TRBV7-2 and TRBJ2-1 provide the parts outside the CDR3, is GAGVSQSPSNKVTEKGKDVELRCDPISGHTALYWYRQSLGQGLEFLIYFQGNSAPDKSGLPSDRFSAERTGGSVSTLTIQRTQQEDSAVYLCASSYTGNEQFFGPGTRLTVL.

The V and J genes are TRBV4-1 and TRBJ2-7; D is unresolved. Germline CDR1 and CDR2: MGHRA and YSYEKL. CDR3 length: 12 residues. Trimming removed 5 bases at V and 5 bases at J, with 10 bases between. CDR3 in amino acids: CASSMIGNEQYF. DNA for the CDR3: TGCGCCAGCAGCATGATCGGCAACGAGCAGTACTTC.

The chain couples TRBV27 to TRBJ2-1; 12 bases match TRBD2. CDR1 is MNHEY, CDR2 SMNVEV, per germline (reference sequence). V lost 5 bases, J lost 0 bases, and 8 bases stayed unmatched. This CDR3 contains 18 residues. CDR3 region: CASSTGTSGFSSYNEQFF. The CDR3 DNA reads TGTGCCAGCAGTACCGGGACTAGCGGGTTCAGCTCCTACAATGAGCAGTTCTTC.

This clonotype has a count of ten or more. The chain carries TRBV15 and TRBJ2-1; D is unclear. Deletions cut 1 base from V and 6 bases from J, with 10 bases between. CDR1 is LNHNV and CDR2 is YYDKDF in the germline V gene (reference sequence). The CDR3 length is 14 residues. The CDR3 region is CATSRGNGVNEQFF. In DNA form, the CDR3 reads TGTGCCACCAGCAGAGGGAACGGTGTCAATGAGCAGTTCTTC.

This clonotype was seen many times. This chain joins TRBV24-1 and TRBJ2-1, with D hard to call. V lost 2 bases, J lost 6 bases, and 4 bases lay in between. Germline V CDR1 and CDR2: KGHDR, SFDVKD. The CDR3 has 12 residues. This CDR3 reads CATSDSSNEQFF. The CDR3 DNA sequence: TGTGCCACCAGTGATTCTAGCAATGAGCAGTTCTTC.

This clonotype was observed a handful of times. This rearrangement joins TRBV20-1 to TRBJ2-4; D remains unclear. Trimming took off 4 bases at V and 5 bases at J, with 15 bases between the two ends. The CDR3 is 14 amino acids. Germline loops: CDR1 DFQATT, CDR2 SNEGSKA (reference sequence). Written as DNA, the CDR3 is TGCAGTGCTATCCACCCAGATCCCCAAAACATTCAGTACTTC. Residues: CSAIHPDPQNIQYF.

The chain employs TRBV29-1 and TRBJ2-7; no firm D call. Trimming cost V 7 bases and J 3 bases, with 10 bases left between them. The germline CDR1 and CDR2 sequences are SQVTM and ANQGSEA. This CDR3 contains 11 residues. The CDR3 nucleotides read TGCAGCGCTATGGACGGCTACGAGCAGTACGTC. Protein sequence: CSAMDGYEQYV.

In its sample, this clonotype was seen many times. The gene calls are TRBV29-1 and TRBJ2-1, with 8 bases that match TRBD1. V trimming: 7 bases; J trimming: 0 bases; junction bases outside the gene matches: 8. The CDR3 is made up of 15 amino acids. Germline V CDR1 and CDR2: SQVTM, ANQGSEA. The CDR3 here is CSASDRGASYNEQFF. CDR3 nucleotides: TGCAGCGCCTCCGACAGGGGAGCCTCCTACAATGAGCAGTTCTTC.